This TCR beta chain was found in a study of T cell responses to AZD1222 COVID-19 vaccine. The germline V gene encodes CDR1 LGHDT and CDR2 YNNKEL (reference sequence). The V end was cut by 4 bases, the J end by 4 bases, with 11 bases between. The CDR3 length is 14 residues. The protocol was immunoSEQ multiplex PCR, while the TCRdb copy is restricted to in-frame clones and leaves out a portion. The table has 150,000 or so clones, roughly 91% seen once. Study results and caveats: Repertoire samples came only from after the peak T cell response. Clonal diversity was possibly underestimated; the donors were predominantly white British and more often female. Of spike-specific TCRs, nearly half reportedly target regions left unmutated in variants. Baseline serology detected seropositivity in only a handful of AZD1222 recipients.

To note about this clone: Its antigen is not identified.

This receptor was identified in an adult in good health. Sequenced material: peripheral blood, taken on day 0 of AZD1222 vaccination. The chain is built from TRBV3-1 (or the pseudogene TRBV3-2) and TRBJ2-1, with D tentatively TRBD1 (5 bases). The CDR3 DNA reads as TGTGCCAGCAGCCTGGGGCGCTTATACAATGAGCAGTTCTTC. Protein: CASSLGRLYNEQFF.